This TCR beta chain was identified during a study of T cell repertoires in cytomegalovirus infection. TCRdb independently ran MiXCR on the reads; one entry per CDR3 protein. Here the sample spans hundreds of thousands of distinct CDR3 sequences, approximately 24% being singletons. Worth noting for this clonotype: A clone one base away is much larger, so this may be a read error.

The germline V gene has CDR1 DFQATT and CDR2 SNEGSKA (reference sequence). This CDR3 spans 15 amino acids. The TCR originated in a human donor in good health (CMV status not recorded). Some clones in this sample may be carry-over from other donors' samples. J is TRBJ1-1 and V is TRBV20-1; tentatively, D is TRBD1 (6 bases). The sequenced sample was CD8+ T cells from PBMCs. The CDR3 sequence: CSTRAPNREYAEAFF. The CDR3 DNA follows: TGCAGTACTAGAGCCCCAAACAGGGAATATGCTGAAGCTTTCTTT.